A single sample gave rise to the 16 T cell receptor beta chains below, sequenced in a study of identical twins. Via MiXCR, TCRdb re-called the 5' RACE reads, giving one row per CDR3 protein. The sample has 1.5 million to 2 million distinct CDR3 sequences, about 32% seen once; the top ten hold about 0.27%. The specimen sequenced was cord blood. The source of these receptors is a newborn girl in good health.

The J gene is TRBJ2-3, the V gene TRBV5-3; 8 bases align to TRBD2. TRBV5-3 is given ORF status, its function remaining uncertain. J lost 6 bases, V lost 8 bases, and 14 bases had no gene match. The CDR3 length is 15 residues. The CDR3 DNA sequence: TGTGCCAGCAGTCATCCGGGACTAGGAATGGATACGCAGTATTTT. Translation: CASSHPGLGMDTQYF.

The sample holds many counts of this clonotype. V and J are TRBV10-3 and TRBJ1-1; D is possibly TRBD1 (5 bases). Germline V CDR1 and CDR2: ENHRY, SYGVKD. V lost 0 bases and J lost 6, with 14 bases in between. The CDR3 is 15 amino acids. DNA for the CDR3: TGTGCCATCAGTGAGTCGGGGGTGGGTCGGGCTGAAGCTTTCTTT. It codes for CAISESGVGRAEAFF.

The chain has TRBV6-5 and TRBJ1-5; 7 bases align to TRBD1. The V and J ends lost 0 bases and 4 bases, in that order; junction bases with no gene match: 6. Germline-derived CDR1 and CDR2 are MNHEY and SVGAGI. This CDR3 is 16 amino acids long. This CDR3 reads CASSYSIQGGNQPQHF. CDR3 bases: TGTGCCAGCAGTTACTCGATCCAGGGGGGAAATCAGCCCCAGCATTTT.

The gene calls are TRBV12-3 or TRBV12-4 and TRBJ2-3; D is unresolved. V shed 8 bases and J shed 4 bases, with 16 bases lying between them. The CDR3 runs to 14 residues. CDR3 sequence (DNA): TGTGCCAGCGGCCACGGCCTAAGAGCAGATACGCAGTATTTT. Encoded protein: CASGHGLRADTQYF.

The gene calls are TRBV20-1 and TRBJ1-5; TRBD1 matches at 8 bases. Germline CDR1 reads DFQATT; CDR2 reads SNEGSKA (reference sequence). CDR3 length equals 16 residues. Trimming removed 8 bases from V and 1 base from J; junction bases left unmatched: 13. The CDR3 region is CSMWSEQGGSNQPQHF. CDR3 DNA: TGCAGTATGTGGTCCGAACAGGGGGGGAGCAATCAGCCCCAGCATTTT.

V and J are TRBV4-1 and TRBJ2-1, with 15 bases lining up with TRBD2. Germline values: CDR1 MGHRA, CDR2 YSYEKL. The CDR3 is 20 amino acids. Losses at the gene ends were 0 bases for V and 0 bases for J; bases not matched to a gene: 6. CDR3 in amino acids: CASSQDRGTSGRFSYNEQFF. CDR3 sequence (DNA): TGCGCCAGCAGCCAAGATAGAGGGACTAGCGGGAGGTTCTCCTACAATGAGCAGTTCTTC.

V is TRBV29-1 and J is TRBJ1-2; the D gene is possibly TRBD1 (5 bases). The CDR3 sequence is 19 residues long. V lost 4 bases and J lost 7, with 34 bases in between. Germline values: CDR1 SQVTM, CDR2 ANQGSEA. DNA for the CDR3: TGCAGCGTTGCTAGGTACGGGATAACAGGCTCAAGCGGATATCGTGGCTACACCTTC. Encoded protein: CSVARYGITGSSGYRGYTF.

The V gene is TRBV20-1, the J gene TRBJ2-1; 7 positions agree with TRBD1. Trimming at V came to 3 bases and at J to 4 bases, leaving 6 bases not matched to a gene. Germline assignment: CDR1 DFQATT and CDR2 SNEGSKA (reference sequence). The CDR3 length is 14 residues. The CDR3 sequence is CSASRARGYNEQFF. The DNA of the CDR3 is TGCAGTGCTAGCCGGGCCAGGGGGTACAATGAGCAGTTCTTC.

The V gene is TRBV7-2, the J gene TRBJ2-4; 8 bases are a match to TRBD2. The J call may be mistaken, given a closer DNA end match to TRBJ2-7. The CDR3 is 16 residues long. Germline CDR1 SGHTA, CDR2 FQGNSA. The CDR3 region has the DNA TGTGCCAGCAGCTTAGCCGCGGGACTAGAAGACTACGAGCAGTACTTC. It yields the protein CASSLAAGLEDYEQYF.

Comment on this clonotype: The junction departs from germline at one end; a sequencing error may be responsible. V is TRBV5-4 and J is TRBJ1-2, with TRBD1 matching over 9 bases. This CDR3 has 13 residues. Per the germline V gene, CDR1 is SGHNT and CDR2 is YYREEE (reference sequence). The CDR3 coding sequence is TGTGCCGGCAGCTTGAGGGGACAGGGTGGCTACACCTTC. Translation: CAGSLRGQGGYTF. The full variable domain, with the rest looked up from reference TRBV5-4 and TRBJ1-2, is ETGVTQSPTHLIKTRGQQVTLRCSSQSGHNTVSWYQQALGQGPQFIFQYYREEENGRGNFPPRFSGLQFPNYSSELNVNALELDDSALYLCAGSLRGQGGYTFGSGTRLTVV.

This clonotype was seen a few times. The chain has TRBV7-9 and TRBJ1-2; D call uncertain. The CDR3 consists of 14 residues. The germline V gene encodes CDR1 SEHNR and CDR2 FQNEAQ (reference sequence). Trimming cost V 3 bases and J 4 bases, with 12 bases left between them. DNA of the CDR3: TGTGCCAGCAGCTTTCTTCAGCTACTCTATGGCTACACCTTC. Translating it yields CASSFLQLLYGYTF.

V gene TRBV20-1 combines with J gene TRBJ2-1, with 12 bases aligning to TRBD2. Per the germline V gene, CDR1 is DFQATT and CDR2 is SNEGSKA (reference sequence). The CDR3 covers 17 residues. V dropped 6 bases and J dropped 7; count of bases not matched to a gene: 16. CDR3 loop: CSAHSPALAGGRNEQFF. The CDR3 DNA sequence: TGCAGTGCCCATTCCCCTGCACTAGCGGGAGGCAGGAATGAGCAGTTCTTC.

The table lists this clonotype with many counts. V is TRBV5-1 and J is TRBJ2-3; 10 bases are shared with TRBD2. The V segment lost 1 base and the J segment 6 bases; nucleotides outside the gene matches: 5. The CDR3 totals 15 residues. Germline CDR1 and CDR2: SGHRS and YFSETQ. The CDR3 coding sequence is TGCGCCAGCAGCTTGCCTAGCGGGAGCAGCGATACGCAGTATTTT. Protein sequence: CASSLPSGSSDTQYF.

The V call is TRBV12-3 or TRBV12-4, the J call TRBJ2-7; D not certain. V dropped 6 bases and J dropped 0 bases, with 21 bases sitting between them. The length of the CDR3 is 17 residues. The CDR3 loop reads CASSLVGKRTSSYEQYF. CDR3 coding DNA: TGTGCCAGCAGCCTCGTAGGAAAAAGGACGTCCTCCTACGAGCAGTACTTC.

The rearrangement joins TRBV6-6 to TRBJ2-1; TRBD2 agrees at 10 bases. CDR3 size: 16 residues. Per germline, CDR1 MNHNY and CDR2 SVGAGI (reference sequence). J gave up 4 bases and V 3 bases, and 6 bases lay outside the gene matches. CDR3 bases: TGTGCCAGCAGTTATATCACTAGCGGGGTGTACAATGAGCAGTTCTTC. Translated, it gives CASSYITSGVYNEQFF.

This clonotype has a handful of counts. The chain combines TRBV5-5 with TRBJ2-1; D remains ambiguous. The germline gives CDR1 SGHKS, CDR2 YYEKEE (reference sequence). The ends were cut back, 0 bases at V and 0 bases at J, with 7 bases in the middle. The length of the CDR3 is 15 residues. The CDR3 bases are TGTGCCAGCAGCTTGGTCTATAGCTCCTACAATGAGCAGTTCTTC. It codes for CASSLVYSSYNEQFF.